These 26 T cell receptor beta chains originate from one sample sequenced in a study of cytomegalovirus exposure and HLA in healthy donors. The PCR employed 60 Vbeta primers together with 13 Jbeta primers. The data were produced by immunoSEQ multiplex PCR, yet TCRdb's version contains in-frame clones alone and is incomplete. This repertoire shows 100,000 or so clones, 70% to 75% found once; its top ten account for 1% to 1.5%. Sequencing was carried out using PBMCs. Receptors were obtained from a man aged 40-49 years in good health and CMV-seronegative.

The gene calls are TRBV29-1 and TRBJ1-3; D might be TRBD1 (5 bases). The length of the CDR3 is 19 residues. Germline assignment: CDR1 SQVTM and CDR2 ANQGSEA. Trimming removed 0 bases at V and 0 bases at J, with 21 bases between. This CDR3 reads CSVEDRDVRTGVSGNTIYF. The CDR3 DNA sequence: TGCAGCGTTGAAGATAGGGACGTTAGAACGGGAGTCTCTGGAAACACCATATATTTT.

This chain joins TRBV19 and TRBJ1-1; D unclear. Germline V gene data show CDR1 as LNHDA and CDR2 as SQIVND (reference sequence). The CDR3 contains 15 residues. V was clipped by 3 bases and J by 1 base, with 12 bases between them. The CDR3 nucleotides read TGTGCCAGTAGTATGGCTGCAGGAGGGAACACTGAAGCTTTCTTT. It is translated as CASSMAAGGNTEAFF.

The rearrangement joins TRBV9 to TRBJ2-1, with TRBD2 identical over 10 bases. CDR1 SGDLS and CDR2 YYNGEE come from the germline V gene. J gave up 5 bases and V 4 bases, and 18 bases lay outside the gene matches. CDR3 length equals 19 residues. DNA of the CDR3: TGTGCCAGCAGCCCCGCCCAATGGGGAGCGGGAGGGCTACACAATGAGCAGTTCTTC. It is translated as CASSPAQWGAGGLHNEQFF.

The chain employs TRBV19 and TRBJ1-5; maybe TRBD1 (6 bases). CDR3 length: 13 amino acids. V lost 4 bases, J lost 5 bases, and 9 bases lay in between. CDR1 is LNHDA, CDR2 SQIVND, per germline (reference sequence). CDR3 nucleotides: TGTGCCAGTAGTACACAGGGATATCAGCCCCAGCATTTT. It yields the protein CASSTQGYQPQHF.

Here the CDR3 reads CASSVNRDRDYGYTF. CDR3 DNA sequence: TGTGCCAGCAGCGTAAATCGGGACAGGGACTATGGCTACACCTTC. V gene TRBV9 combines with J gene TRBJ1-2; 9 positions agree with TRBD1. J gave up 3 bases and V 1 base, and 4 bases lay outside the gene matches. CDR1 SGDLS and CDR2 YYNGEE come from the germline V gene. CDR3 length: 15 amino acids.

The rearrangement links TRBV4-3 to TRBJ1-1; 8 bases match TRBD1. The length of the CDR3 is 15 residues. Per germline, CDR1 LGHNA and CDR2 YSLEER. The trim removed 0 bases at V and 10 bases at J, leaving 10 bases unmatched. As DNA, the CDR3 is TGCGCCAGCAGCCAAGACCTGGACAGGGTAAGGGTAGCTTTCTTT. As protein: CASSQDLDRVRVAFF.

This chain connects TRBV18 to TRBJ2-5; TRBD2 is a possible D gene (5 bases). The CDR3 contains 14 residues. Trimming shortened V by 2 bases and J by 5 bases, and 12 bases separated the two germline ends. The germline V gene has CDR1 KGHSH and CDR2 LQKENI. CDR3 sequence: CASSPRPGGETQYF. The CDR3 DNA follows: TGTGCCAGCTCACCAAGACCGGGCGGGGAGACCCAGTACTTC.

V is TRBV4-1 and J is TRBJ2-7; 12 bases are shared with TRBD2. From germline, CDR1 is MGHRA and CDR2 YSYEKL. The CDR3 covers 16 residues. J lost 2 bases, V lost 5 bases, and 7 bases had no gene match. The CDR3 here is CASSAPTSGRAYEQYF. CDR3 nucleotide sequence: TGCGCCAGCAGCGCTCCGACTAGCGGGAGAGCCTACGAGCAGTACTTC.

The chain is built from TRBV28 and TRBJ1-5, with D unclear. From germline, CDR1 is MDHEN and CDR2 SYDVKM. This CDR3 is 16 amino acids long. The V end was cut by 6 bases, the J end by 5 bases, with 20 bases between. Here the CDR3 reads CASSSIVEGSDQPQHF. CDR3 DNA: TGTGCCAGCAGCAGCATCGTGGAGGGATCGGATCAGCCCCAGCATTTT.

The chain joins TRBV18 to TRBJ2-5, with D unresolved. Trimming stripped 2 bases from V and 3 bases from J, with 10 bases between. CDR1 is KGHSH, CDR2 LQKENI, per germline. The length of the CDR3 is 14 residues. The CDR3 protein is CASSPRHTKETQYF. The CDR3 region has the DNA TGTGCCAGCTCACCAAGACATACCAAAGAGACCCAGTACTTC. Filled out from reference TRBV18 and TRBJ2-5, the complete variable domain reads NAGVMQNPRHLVRRRGQEARLRCSPMKGHSHVYWYRQLPEEGLKFMVYLQKENIIDESGMPKERFSAEFPKEGPSILRIQQVVRGDSAAYFCASSPRHTKETQYFGPGTRLLVL.

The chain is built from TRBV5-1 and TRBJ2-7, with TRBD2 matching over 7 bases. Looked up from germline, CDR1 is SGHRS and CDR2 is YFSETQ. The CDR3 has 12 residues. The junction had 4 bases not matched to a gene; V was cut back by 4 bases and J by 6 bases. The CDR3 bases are TGCGCCAGCAGCGGGGCGGGGGTCGAGCAGTACTTC. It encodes CASSGAGVEQYF.

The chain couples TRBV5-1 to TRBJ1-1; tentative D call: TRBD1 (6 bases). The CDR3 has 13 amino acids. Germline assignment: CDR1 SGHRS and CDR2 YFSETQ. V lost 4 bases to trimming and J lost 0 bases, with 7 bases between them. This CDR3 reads CASSDRMNTEAFF. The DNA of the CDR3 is TGCGCCAGCAGCGACAGGATGAACACTGAAGCTTTCTTT. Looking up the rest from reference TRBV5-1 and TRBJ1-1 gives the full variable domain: KAGVTQTPRYLIKTRGQQVTLSCSPISGHRSVSWYQQTPGQGLQFLFEYFSETQRNKGNFPGRFSGRQFSNSRSEMNVSTLELGDSALYLCASSDRMNTEAFFGQGTRLTVV.

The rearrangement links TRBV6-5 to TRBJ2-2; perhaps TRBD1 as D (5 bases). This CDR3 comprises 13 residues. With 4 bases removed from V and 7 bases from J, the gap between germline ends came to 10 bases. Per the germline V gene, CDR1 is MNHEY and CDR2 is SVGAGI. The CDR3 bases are TGTGCCAGCAGTTCCAGGGTAGACGGGGAGCTGTTTTTT. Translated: CASSSRVDGELFF.

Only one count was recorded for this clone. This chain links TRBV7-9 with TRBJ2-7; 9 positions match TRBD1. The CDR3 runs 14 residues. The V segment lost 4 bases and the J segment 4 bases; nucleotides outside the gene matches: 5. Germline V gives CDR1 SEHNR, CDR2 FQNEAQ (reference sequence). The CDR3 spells CASSSGTGWYEQYF. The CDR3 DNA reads TGTGCCAGCAGCTCGGGGACAGGGTGGTACGAGCAGTACTTC.

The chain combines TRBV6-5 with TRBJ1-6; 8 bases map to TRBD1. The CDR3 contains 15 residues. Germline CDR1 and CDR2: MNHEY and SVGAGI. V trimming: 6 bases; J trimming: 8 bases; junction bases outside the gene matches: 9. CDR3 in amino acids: CASSRTGLSHSPLHF. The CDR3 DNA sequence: TGTGCCAGCAGCAGGACAGGGCTCTCGCATTCACCCCTCCACTTT.

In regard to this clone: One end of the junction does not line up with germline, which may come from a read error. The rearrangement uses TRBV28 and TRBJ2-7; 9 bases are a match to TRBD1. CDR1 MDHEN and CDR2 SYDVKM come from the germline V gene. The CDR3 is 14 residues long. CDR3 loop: CASTLRTGDLGLDF. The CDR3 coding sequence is TGTGCCAGCACCCTCAGGACAGGGGATCTAGGGTTGGACTTC.

The CDR3 DNA reads TGTGCCAGCAGTTTATACGGGAATGAGACCCAGTACTTC. This translates into CASSLYGNETQYF. The chain couples TRBV28 to TRBJ2-5, with a tentative D call TRBD2 (5 bases). Germline CDR1 and CDR2: MDHEN and SYDVKM. This CDR3 is built from 13 residues. V was cut by 1 base and J by 5 bases, with 8 bases left in between.

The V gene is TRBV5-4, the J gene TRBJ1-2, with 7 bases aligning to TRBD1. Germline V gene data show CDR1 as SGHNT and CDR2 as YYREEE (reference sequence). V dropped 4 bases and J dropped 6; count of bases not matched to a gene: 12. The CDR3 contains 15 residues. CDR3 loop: CASSPEPDRYDGYTF. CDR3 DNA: TGTGCCAGCAGCCCCGAACCGGACAGGTATGATGGCTACACCTTC.

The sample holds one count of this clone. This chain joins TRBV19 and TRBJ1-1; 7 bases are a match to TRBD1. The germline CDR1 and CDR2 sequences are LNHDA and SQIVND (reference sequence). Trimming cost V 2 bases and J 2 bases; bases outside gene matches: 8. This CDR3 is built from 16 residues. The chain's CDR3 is CASSIRATGLNTEAFF. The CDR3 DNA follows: TGTGCCAGTAGTATAAGGGCGACAGGGCTCAACACTGAAGCTTTCTTT.

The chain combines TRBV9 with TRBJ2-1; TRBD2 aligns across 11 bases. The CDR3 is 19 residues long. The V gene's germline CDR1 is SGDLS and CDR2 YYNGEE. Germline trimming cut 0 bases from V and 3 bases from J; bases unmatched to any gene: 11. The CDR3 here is CASSVVGGSGGAVYNEQFF. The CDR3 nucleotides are TGTGCCAGCAGCGTAGTGGGGGGTAGCGGGGGGGCCGTCTACAATGAGCAGTTCTTC.

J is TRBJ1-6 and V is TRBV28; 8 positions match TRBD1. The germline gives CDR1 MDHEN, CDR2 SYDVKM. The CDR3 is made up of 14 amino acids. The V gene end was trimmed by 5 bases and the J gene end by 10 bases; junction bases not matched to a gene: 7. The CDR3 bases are TGTGCCAGCAGTCCCACAGGGGGTGGATCACCCCTCCACTTT. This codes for CASSPTGGGSPLHF.

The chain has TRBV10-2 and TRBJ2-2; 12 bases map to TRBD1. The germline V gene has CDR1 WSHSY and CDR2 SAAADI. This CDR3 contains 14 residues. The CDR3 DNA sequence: TGCGCGGGGGGACAGGGGGCGCGCACCGGGGAGCTGTTTTTT. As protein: CAGGQGARTGELFF.

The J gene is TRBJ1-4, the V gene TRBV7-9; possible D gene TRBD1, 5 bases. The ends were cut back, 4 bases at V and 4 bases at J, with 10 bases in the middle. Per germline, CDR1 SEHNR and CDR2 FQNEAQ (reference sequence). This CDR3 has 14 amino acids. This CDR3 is CASSWEGDNEKLFF. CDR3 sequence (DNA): TGTGCCAGCAGCTGGGAAGGGGATAATGAAAAACTGTTTTTT. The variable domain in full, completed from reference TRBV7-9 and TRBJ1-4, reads DTGVSQNPRHKITKRGQNVTFRCDPISEHNRLYWYRQTLGQGPEFLTYFQNEAQLEKSRLLSDRFSAERPKGSFSTLEIQRTEQGDSAMYLCASSWEGDNEKLFFGSGTQLSVL.

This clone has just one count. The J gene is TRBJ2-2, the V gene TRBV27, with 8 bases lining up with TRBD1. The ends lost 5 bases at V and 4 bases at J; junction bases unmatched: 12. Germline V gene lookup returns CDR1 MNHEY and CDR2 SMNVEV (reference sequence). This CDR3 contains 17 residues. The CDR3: CASSPPGTGATTGELFF. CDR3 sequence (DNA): TGTGCCAGCAGTCCCCCCGGGACAGGAGCAACCACCGGGGAGCTGTTTTTT.

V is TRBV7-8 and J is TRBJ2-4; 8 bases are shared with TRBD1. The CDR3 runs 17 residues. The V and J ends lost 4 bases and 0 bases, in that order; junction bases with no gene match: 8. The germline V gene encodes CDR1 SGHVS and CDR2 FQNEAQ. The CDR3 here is CASSSQTGGLAKNIQYF. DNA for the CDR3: TGTGCCAGCAGCTCACAAACAGGGGGATTAGCCAAAAACATTCAGTACTTC.

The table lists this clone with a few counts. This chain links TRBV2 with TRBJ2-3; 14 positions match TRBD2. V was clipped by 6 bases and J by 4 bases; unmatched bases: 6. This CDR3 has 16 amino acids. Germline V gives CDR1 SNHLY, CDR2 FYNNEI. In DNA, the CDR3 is TGTGCCAGCAGCGGGACTAGCGGGGGCCGCCCAGATACGCAGTATTTT. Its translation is CASSGTSGGRPDTQYF.